A single sample gave rise to the 2 T cell receptor beta chains below, sequenced in a study of control samples from healthy donors and cancer patients. Clones were read by immunoSEQ multiplex PCR, and TCRdb kept only the in-frame ones, dropping some. The table lists 100,000 to 150,000 clones, around 89% of them singletons. Input material: blood. The origin of the receptors is a man aged 50 or older in good health.

The chain joins TRBV6-2 or TRBV6-3 to TRBJ2-1, with 13 bases aligning to TRBD2. V shed 2 bases, J shed 0 bases, and the junction held 4 bases outside the gene matches. There are 18 residues in the CDR3. Germline lookup yields CDR1 MNHEY and CDR2 SVGEGT. The CDR3 loop is CASSYTGLAGSSYNEQFF. The CDR3 DNA is TGTGCCAGCAGTTACACGGGACTAGCGGGGAGCTCCTACAATGAGCAGTTCTTC.

This chain joins TRBV11-2 and TRBJ2-7; D possibly corresponds to TRBD1 (6 bases). The germline V and J ends were trimmed by 5 bases and 0 bases, with 14 bases remaining between them. In germline, CDR1 is SGHAT, CDR2 FQNNGV. This CDR3 region has 15 residues. DNA of the CDR3: TGTGCCAGCAGCCGCGACGACAGGCTCTCCTACGAGCAGTACTTC. Protein product: CASSRDDRLSYEQYF.